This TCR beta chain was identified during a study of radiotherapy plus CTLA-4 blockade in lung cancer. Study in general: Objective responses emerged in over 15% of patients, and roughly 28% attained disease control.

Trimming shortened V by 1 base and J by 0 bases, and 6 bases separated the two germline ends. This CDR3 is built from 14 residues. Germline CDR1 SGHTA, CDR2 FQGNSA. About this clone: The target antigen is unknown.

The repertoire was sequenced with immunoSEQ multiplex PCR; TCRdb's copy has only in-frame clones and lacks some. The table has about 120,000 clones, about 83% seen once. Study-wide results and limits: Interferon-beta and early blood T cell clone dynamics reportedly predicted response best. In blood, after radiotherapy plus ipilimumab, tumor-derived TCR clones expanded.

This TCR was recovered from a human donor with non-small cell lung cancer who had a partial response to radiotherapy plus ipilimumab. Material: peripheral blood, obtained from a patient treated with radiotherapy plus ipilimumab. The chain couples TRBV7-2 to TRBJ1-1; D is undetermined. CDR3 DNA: TGTGCCAGCAGCTTAGGGCAGATGAACACTGAAGCTTTCTTT. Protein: CASSLGQMNTEAFF. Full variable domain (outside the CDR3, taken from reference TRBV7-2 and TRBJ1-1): GAGVSQSPSNKVTEKGKDVELRCDPISGHTALYWYRQSLGQGLEFLIYFQGNSAPDKSGLPSDRFSAERTGGSVSTLTIQRTQQEDSAVYLCASSLGQMNTEAFFGQGTRLTVV.